The 10 T cell receptor beta chains below were found in one sample sequenced in a study of cytomegalovirus exposure and HLA in healthy donors. In the PCR, 60 Vbeta and 13 Jbeta primers were used. The protocol was immunoSEQ multiplex PCR, while the TCRdb copy is restricted to in-frame clones and leaves out a portion. Its listing shows around 74,000 clones. The sequenced material came from PBMCs. These receptors were taken from a man aged 50-60 years in good health and CMV-seropositive.

The chain links TRBV9 to TRBJ2-1; 11 nucleotides align to TRBD1. The germline V gene has CDR1 SGDLS and CDR2 YYNGEE. J gave up 5 bases and V 3 bases, and 7 bases lay outside the gene matches. CDR3 size: 16 residues. CDR3 loop: CASSAPRDRGNNEQFF. Here the CDR3 DNA reads TGTGCCAGCAGCGCCCCTCGGGACAGGGGGAACAATGAGCAGTTCTTC.

This chain links TRBV28 with TRBJ2-5; TRBD1 matches 8 bases. The CDR3 runs 12 residues. V was clipped by 9 bases and J by 5 bases; unmatched bases: 5. Germline V gene lookup returns CDR1 MDHEN and CDR2 SYDVKM. The CDR3 region has the DNA TGTGCCAGTCGACAGGGGAAGGAGACCCAGTACTTC. Translating gives CASRQGKETQYF.

The J gene is TRBJ2-7, the V gene TRBV19, with D possibly matching TRBD2 (6 bases). The ends were cut back, 4 bases at V and 9 bases at J, with 16 bases in the middle. The CDR3 consists of 13 residues. CDR1 is LNHDA and CDR2 is SQIVND in the germline V gene (reference sequence). CDR3 region: CASSTQGGGRQYF. CDR3 sequence (DNA): TGTGCCAGTAGTACCCAGGGCGGAGGGAGGCAGTACTTC.

This chain joins TRBV6-5 and TRBJ1-2, with 11 bases that match TRBD1. The V gene's germline CDR1 is MNHEY and CDR2 SVGAGI. There are 16 residues in the CDR3. Losses at the gene ends were 4 bases for V and 4 bases for J; bases not matched to a gene: 8. DNA for the CDR3: TGTGCCAGCAGTTCCCGGACAGGGGGCAAAGGCTATGGCTACACCTTC. Amino acid sequence: CASSSRTGGKGYGYTF.

The rearrangement joins TRBV19 to TRBJ1-5, with D possibly being TRBD1 (5 bases). V lost 7 bases to trimming and J lost 4 bases, with 11 bases between them. The CDR3 is 13 residues long. Germline values: CDR1 LNHDA, CDR2 SQIVND (reference sequence). The chain's CDR3 is CASTGGRNQPQHF. The DNA for the CDR3 is TGTGCCAGTACGGGGGGGAGAAATCAGCCCCAGCATTTT. The whole variable domain, remainder taken from reference TRBV19 and TRBJ1-5, is DGGITQSPKYLFRKEGQNVTLSCEQNLNHDAMYWYRQDPGQGLRLIYYSQIVNDFQKGDIAEGYSVSREKKESFPLTVTSAQKNPTAFYLCASTGGRNQPQHFGDGTRLSIL.

The rearrangement uses TRBV6-1 and TRBJ1-2; possible D gene TRBD1, 5 bases. This CDR3 has 13 residues. Trimming pared 1 base from V and 7 bases from J, leaving 10 bases between. The germline CDR1 and CDR2 sequences are MNHNS and SASEGT. CDR3 nucleotide sequence: TGTGCCAGCAGTGAAGGAACAGGTCGTGGCTACACCTTC. Protein: CASSEGTGRGYTF.

The genes are TRBV5-4 and TRBJ1-2, with D perhaps matching TRBD1 (6 bases). The CDR3 contains 16 residues. The germline V and J ends were trimmed by 0 bases and 10 bases, with 22 bases remaining between them. CDR1 and CDR2 from the germline V gene are SGHNT and YYREEE (reference sequence). The CDR3 sequence is CASSLGGGGPLRDYTF. The CDR3 DNA sequence: TGTGCCAGCAGCTTGGGAGGGGGGGGACCCCTTCGAGACTACACCTTC.

This chain connects TRBV6-5 to TRBJ2-7; 8 bases are a match to TRBD1. CDR3 length: 13 residues. The trim removed 6 bases at V and 5 bases at J, leaving 6 bases unmatched. Germline V CDR1 and CDR2: MNHEY, SVGAGI. The CDR3 bases are TGTGCCAGCAGCAGGACAGGGTGGGACGAGCAGTACGTC. It codes for CASSRTGWDEQYV.

The chain uses TRBV7-8 and TRBJ2-7; a weak D match, TRBD1 (6 bases). The CDR3 is made up of 14 amino acids. CDR1 is SGHVS, CDR2 FQNEAQ, per germline. The ends were cut back, 5 bases at V and 2 bases at J, with 13 bases in the middle. Here the CDR3 reads CASSPIDRTYEQYF. CDR3 DNA sequence: TGTGCCAGCAGCCCTATTGACAGGACCTACGAGCAGTACTTC.

This chain uses TRBV5-4 with TRBJ2-5, with no clear D. V shed 4 bases and J shed 4 bases, with 14 bases lying between them. Per the germline V gene, CDR1 is SGHNT and CDR2 is YYREEE (reference sequence). The CDR3 covers 14 residues. In nucleotides, the CDR3 is TGTGCCAGCAGCCCTCGCAGCGCCGCAGAGACCCAGTACTTC. It translates to CASSPRSAAETQYF. Looking up the rest from reference TRBV5-4 and TRBJ2-5 gives the full variable domain: ETGVTQSPTHLIKTRGQQVTLRCSSQSGHNTVSWYQQALGQGPQFIFQYYREEENGRGNFPPRFSGLQFPNYSSELNVNALELDDSALYLCASSPRSAAETQYFGPGTRLLVL.